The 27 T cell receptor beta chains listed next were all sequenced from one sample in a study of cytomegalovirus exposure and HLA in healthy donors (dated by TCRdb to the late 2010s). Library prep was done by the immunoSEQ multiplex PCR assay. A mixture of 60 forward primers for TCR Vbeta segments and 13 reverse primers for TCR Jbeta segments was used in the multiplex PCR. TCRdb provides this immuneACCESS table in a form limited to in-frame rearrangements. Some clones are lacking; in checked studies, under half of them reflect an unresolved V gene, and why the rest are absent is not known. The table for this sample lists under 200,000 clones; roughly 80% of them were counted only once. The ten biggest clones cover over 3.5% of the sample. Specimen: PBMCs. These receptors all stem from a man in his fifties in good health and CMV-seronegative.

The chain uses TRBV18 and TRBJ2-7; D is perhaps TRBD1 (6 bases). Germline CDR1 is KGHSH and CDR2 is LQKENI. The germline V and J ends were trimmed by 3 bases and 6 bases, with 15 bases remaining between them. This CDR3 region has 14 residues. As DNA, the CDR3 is TGTGCCAGCTCACCGGGGACATCGTGGTCCGAGCAGTACTTC. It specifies CASSPGTSWSEQYF.

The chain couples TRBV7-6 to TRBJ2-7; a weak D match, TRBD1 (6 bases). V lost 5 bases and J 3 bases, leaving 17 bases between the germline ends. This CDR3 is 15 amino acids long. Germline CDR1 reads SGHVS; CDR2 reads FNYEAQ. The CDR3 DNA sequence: TGTGCCAGCAGCCCCACAGGGAACCCTTTCTACGAGCAGTACTTC. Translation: CASSPTGNPFYEQYF.

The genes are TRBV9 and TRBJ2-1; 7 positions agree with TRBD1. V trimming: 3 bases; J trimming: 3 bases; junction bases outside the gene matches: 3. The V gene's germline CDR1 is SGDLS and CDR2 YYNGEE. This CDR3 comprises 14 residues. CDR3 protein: CASSGRDSYNEQFF. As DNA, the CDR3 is TGTGCCAGCAGCGGACGGGACAGCTACAATGAGCAGTTCTTC.

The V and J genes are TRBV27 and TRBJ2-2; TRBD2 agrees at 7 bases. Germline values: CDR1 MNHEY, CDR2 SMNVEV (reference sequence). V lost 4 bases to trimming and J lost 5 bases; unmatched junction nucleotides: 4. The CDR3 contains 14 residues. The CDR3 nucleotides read TGTGCCAGCAGTTCGGGGGGATTGACCGGGGAGCTGTTTTTT. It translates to CASSSGGLTGELFF.

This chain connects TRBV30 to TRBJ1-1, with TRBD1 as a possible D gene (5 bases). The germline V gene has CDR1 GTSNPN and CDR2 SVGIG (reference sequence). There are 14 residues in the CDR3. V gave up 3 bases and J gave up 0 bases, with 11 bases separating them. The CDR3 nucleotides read TGTGCCTGGAGCAGGGTTACATTGAACACTGAAGCTTTCTTT. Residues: CAWSRVTLNTEAFF.

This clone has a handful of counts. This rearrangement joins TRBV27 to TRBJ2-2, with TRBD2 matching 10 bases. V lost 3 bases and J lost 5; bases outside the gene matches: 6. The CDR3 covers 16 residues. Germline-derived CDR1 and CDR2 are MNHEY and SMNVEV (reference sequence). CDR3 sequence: CASSFSSGGYTGELFF. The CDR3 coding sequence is TGTGCCAGCAGTTTCTCTAGCGGGGGTTATACCGGGGAGCTGTTTTTT.

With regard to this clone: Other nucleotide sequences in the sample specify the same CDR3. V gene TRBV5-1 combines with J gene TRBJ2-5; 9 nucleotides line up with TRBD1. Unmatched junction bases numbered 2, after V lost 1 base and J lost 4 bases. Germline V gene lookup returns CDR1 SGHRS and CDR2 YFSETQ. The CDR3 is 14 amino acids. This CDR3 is CASSLTGGRETQYF. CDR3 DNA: TGCGCCAGCAGCTTGACAGGGGGCAGAGAGACCCAGTACTTC. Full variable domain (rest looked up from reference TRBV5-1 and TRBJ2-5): KAGVTQTPRYLIKTRGQQVTLSCSPISGHRSVSWYQQTPGQGLQFLFEYFSETQRNKGNFPGRFSGRQFSNSRSEMNVSTLELGDSALYLCASSLTGGRETQYFGPGTRLLVL.

For the CDR3, the DNA is TGCGCCAGCAGCTTTGTAAGGGGAGGACTGACGAGCTCCTACGAGCAGTACTTC. It yields the protein CASSFVRGGLTSSYEQYF. The chain combines TRBV5-1 with TRBJ2-7; maybe TRBD2 (6 bases). Trimming removed 2 bases from V and 0 bases from J, with 21 bases in between. CDR3 length: 18 amino acids. The germline V gene has CDR1 SGHRS and CDR2 YFSETQ.

CDR3 nucleotide sequence: TGTGCCATCAGTGAGTCGAAGGGGGGGGTAAAGACCCAGTACTTC. Translation gives CAISESKGGVKTQYF. The V gene is TRBV10-3, the J gene TRBJ2-5; a possible D gene is TRBD2 (7 bases). V lost 0 bases to trimming and J lost 6 bases, with 14 bases between them. CDR3 length: 15 amino acids. Germline-derived CDR1 and CDR2 are ENHRY and SYGVKD.

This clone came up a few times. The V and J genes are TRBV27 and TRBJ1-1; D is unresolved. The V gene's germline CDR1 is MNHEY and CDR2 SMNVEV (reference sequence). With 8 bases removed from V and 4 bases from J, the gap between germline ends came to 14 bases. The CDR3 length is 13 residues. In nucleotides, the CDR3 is TGTGCCAGCTTCCTAGGAAGCGGCACTGAAGCTTTCTTT. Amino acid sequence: CASFLGSGTEAFF.

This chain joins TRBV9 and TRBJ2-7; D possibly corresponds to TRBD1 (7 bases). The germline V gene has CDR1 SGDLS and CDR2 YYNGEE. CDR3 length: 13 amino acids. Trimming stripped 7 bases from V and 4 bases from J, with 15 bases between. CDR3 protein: CASAGQNLYEQYF. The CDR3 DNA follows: TGTGCCAGCGCGGGACAGAACCTTTACGAGCAGTACTTC.

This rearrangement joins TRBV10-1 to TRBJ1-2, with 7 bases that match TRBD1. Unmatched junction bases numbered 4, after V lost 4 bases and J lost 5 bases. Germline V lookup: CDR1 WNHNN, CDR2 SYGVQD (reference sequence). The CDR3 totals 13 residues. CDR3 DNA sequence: TGCGCCAGCAGTGCGACAGGGTTATATGGCTACACCTTC. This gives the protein CASSATGLYGYTF.

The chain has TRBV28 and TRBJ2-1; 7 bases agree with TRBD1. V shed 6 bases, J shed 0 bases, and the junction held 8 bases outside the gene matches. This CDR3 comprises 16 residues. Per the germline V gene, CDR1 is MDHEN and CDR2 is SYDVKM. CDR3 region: CASSTGALPSYNEQFF. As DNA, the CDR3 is TGTGCCAGCAGCACAGGGGCCCTGCCCTCCTACAATGAGCAGTTCTTC.

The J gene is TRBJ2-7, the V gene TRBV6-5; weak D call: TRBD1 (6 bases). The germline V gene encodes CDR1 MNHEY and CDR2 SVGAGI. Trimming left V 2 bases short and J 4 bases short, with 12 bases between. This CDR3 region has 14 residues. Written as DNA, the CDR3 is TGTGCCAGCAGTTACAGGGGTACAGGGTACGAGCAGTACTTC. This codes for CASSYRGTGYEQYF.

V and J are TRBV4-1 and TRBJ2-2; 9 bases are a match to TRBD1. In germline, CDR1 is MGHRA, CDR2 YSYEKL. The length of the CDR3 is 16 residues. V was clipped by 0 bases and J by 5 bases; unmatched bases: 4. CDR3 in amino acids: CASSQEQGQGTGELFF. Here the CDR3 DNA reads TGCGCCAGCAGCCAAGAGCAAGGACAGGGGACCGGGGAGCTGTTTTTT.

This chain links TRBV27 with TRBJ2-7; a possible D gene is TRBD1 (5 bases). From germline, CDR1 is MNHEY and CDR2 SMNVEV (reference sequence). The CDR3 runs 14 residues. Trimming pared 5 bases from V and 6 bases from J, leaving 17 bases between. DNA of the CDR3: TGTGCCAGCAGTCCCAGGGCAGGGCGAGTCGAGCAGTACTTC. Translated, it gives CASSPRAGRVEQYF.

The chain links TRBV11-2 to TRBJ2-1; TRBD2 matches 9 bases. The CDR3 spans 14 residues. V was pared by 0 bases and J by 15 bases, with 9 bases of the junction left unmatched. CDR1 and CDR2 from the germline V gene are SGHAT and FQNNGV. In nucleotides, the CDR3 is TGTGCCAGCAGCTTAGAGCGTCGCGGGGGGGCGCCGTTCTTC. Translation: CASSLERRGGAPFF.

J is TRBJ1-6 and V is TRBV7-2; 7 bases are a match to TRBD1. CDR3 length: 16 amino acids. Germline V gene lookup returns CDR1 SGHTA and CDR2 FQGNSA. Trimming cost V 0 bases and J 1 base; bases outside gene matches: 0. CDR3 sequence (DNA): TGTGCCAGCAGCTTAGCGGGACAGTCCTATAATTCACCCCTCCACTTT. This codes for CASSLAGQSYNSPLHF.

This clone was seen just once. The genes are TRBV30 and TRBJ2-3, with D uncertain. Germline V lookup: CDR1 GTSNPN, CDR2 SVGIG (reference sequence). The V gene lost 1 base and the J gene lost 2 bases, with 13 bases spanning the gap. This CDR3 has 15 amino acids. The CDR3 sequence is CAWSGHWAFTDTQYF. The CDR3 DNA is TGTGCCTGGAGTGGCCACTGGGCCTTCACAGATACGCAGTATTTT.

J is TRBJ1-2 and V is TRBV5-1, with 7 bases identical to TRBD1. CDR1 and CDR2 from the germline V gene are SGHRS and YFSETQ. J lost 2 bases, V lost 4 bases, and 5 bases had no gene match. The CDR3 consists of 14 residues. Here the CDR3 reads CASSPGGINYGYTF. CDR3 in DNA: TGCGCCAGCAGCCCAGGGGGGATAAACTATGGCTACACCTTC. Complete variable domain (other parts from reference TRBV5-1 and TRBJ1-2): KAGVTQTPRYLIKTRGQQVTLSCSPISGHRSVSWYQQTPGQGLQFLFEYFSETQRNKGNFPGRFSGRQFSNSRSEMNVSTLELGDSALYLCASSPGGINYGYTFGSGTRLTVV.

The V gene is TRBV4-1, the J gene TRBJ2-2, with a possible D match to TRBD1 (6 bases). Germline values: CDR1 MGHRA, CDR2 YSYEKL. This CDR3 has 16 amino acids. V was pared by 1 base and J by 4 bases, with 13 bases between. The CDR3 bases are TGCGCCAGCAGCCAAGTCATACAGGGCGGCACCGGGGAGCTGTTTTTT. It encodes CASSQVIQGGTGELFF.

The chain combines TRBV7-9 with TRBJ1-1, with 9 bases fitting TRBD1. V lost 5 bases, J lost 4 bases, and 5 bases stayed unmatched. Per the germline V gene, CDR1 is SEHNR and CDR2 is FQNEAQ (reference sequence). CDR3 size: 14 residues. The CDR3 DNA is TGTGCCAGCAGCACAGGACAGGGGTCCACTGAAGCTTTCTTT. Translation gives CASSTGQGSTEAFF.

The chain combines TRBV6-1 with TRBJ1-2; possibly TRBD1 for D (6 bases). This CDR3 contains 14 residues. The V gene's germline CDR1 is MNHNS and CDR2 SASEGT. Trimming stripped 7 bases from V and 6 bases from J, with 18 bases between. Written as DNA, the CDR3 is TGTGCCAGCACATTCCAGACCGGGGGGCATGGCTACACCTTC. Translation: CASTFQTGGHGYTF.

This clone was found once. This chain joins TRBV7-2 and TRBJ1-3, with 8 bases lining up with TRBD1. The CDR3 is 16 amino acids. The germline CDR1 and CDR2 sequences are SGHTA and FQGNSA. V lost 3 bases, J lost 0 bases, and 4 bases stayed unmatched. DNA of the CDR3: TGTGCCAGCAGCTTGGGGACAGGAAGCTCTGGAAACACCATATATTTT. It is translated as CASSLGTGSSGNTIYF.

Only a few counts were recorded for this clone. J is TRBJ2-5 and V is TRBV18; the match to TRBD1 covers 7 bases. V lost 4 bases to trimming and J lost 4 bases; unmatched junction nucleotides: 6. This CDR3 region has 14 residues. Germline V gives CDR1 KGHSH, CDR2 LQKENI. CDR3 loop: CASSQPGQRETQYF. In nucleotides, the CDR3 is TGTGCCAGCTCACAACCGGGACAGAGAGAGACCCAGTACTTC.

The CDR3 sequence is CASSQDLLANYGYTF. CDR3 nucleotides: TGCGCCAGCAGCCAAGATCTCTTAGCTAACTATGGCTACACCTTC. The chain employs TRBV4-3 and TRBJ1-2; D unclear. The CDR3 is 15 amino acids. V was trimmed by 0 bases and J by 0 bases, leaving 8 bases between them. CDR1 is LGHNA, CDR2 YSLEER, per germline.

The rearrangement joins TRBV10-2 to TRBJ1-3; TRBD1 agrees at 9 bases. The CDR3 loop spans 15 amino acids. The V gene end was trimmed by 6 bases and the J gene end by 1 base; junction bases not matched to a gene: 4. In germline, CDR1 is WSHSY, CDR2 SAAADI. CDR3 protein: CASRDGTGSGNTIYF. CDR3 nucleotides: TGCGCCAGCAGAGACGGGACAGGGTCTGGAAACACCATATATTTT.